This is a list of T cell receptor beta chains from one sample in a study of blood T cells in healthy people across ages. TCRdb processed the 5' RACE reads anew with MiXCR; each CDR3 protein has one entry. The sample shows 1.5 million to 2 million distinct CDR3 sequences, around 42% of them seen only once. The sequencing input was blood. The receptor source for this set is a human donor in good health. Both conserved end residues are trimmed from each CDR3. Fields, in order: V gene, D gene, clone size, J gene, CDR3 length, CDR3 protein. D genes are given only for firm matches. Clone size appears in some rows only: once, few, many, or a class for an expanded clone.

>TRBV6-5|TRBD1|NA|TRBJ2-5|12
ASRDRGRRLKQY
>TRBV7-6|NA|NA|TRBJ2-1|13
ASSTPGSSYNEQF
>TRBV20-1|TRBD2|many|TRBJ2-1|14
SATEAQRGSLHEQF
>TRBV11-2|NA|NA|TRBJ2-1|12
ASLAASAYNEQF
>TRBV29-1|TRBD2|many|TRBJ2-7|12
SVGISGGSYEQY
>TRBV20-1|TRBD1|NA|TRBJ2-7|12
SPNDLTGRNEQY
>TRBV6-1|NA|few|TRBJ1-2|11
ASSRTESYGYT
>TRBV10-3|NA|few|TRBJ1-5|14
AISESMGVTNQPQH
>TRBV20-1|NA|few|TRBJ2-3|15
SARDWGAGGRTDTQY
>TRBV28|NA|NA|TRBJ1-1|11
ASSLTGFTEAF
>TRBV29-1|TRBD2|once|TRBJ2-3|17
SVEGILAGGRSSTDTQY
>TRBV6-2/TRBV6-3|NA|NA|TRBJ1-6|10
ASSYARSPLH
>TRBV5-1|TRBD1|NA|TRBJ1-1|14
ASSLGRDRVLAEAF
>TRBV5-1|NA|few|TRBJ2-1|12
ASSLLKGPNEQF
>TRBV7-9|TRBD2|NA|TRBJ2-3|13
ASSLTLAGTDTQY
>TRBV5-8|TRBD1|many|TRBJ2-5|12
ASSFGTGEETQY